The sequence of this TCR beta chain was determined in a study of shared clonotypes between healthy human individuals. Across the whole study: Each donor's CD4 naive and CD4 memory cells filled three plates apiece, CD8 naive two, and CD8 memory one. Regarding the study as a whole: Generally, estimated richness proved larger in naive subsets than it did in memory subsets. Clonotypes which were not shared had lower generation probabilities than clonotypes that all four donors shared.

V shed 6 bases and J shed 6 bases, with 14 bases lying between them. Germline V gene lookup returns CDR1 MNHEY and CDR2 SVGAGI. The CDR3 covers 13 residues. Details on this clone: Its antigen is not known.

Naive CD8 cells comprised CD45RO-negative, CCR7-positively selected cells, excluding terminally differentiated effector memory CD45RA+ cells. Sequencing was performed with immunoSEQ multiplex PCR; in TCRdb, only in-frame clones are kept and a portion is missing. The sample lists around 580,000 clones; roughly 98% were seen once. The sample comprised naive CD8+ T cells sorted from blood. The receptor comes from a man aged 25 to 45 in good health. The chain links TRBV6-5 to TRBJ1-2, with D possibly TRBD1 on 5 matching bases. The CDR3 DNA reads as TGTGCCAGCAGCTCCGGGCAGGGCGATGGCTACACCTTC. It codes for CASSSGQGDGYTF.